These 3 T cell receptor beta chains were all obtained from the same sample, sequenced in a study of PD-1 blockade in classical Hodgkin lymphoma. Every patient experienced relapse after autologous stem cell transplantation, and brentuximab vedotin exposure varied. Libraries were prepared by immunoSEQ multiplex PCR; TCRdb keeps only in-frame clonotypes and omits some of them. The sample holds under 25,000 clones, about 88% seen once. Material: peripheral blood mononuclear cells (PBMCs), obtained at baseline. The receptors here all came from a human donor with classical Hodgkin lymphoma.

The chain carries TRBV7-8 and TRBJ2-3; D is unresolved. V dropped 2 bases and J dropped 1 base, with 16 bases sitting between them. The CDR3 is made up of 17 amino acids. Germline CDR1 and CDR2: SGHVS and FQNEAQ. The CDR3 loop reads CASSLWGGLAGTDTQYF. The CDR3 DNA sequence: TGTGCCAGCAGCTTATGGGGTGGGTTGGCGGGCACAGATACGCAGTATTTT.

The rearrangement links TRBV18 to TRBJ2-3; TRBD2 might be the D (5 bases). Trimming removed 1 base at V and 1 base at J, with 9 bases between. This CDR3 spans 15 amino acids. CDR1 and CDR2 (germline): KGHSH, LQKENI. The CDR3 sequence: CASSPRAGGTDTQYF. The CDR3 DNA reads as TGTGCCAGCTCACCACGTGCCGGGGGCACAGATACGCAGTATTTT.

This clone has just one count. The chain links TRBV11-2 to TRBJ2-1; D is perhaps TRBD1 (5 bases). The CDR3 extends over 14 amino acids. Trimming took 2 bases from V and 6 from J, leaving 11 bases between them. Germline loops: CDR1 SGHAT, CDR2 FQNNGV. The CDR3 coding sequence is TGTGCCAGCAGCTTAAGTGTAGGGGTCAATGAGCAGTTCTTC. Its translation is CASSLSVGVNEQFF.